Below are 6 T cell receptor beta chains sequenced from a single sample in a study of OX40 agonist ivuxolimab in advanced cancers. The repertoire was sequenced with immunoSEQ multiplex PCR; TCRdb's copy has only in-frame clones and lacks some. This sample has over 40,000 clones, with around four fifths found just once. The sample was CD4+ or CD8+ T cells sorted from blood, taken in a trial of the OX40 agonist ivuxolimab. The receptors derive from an adult with an advanced solid tumor such as melanoma, head and neck, liver or kidney cancer.

V is TRBV28 and J is TRBJ1-2; 9 bases align to TRBD1. The CDR3 has 15 amino acids. Per germline, CDR1 MDHEN and CDR2 SYDVKM. Trimming took 1 base from V and 8 from J; bases not matched to a gene: 8. In DNA, the CDR3 is TGTGCCAGCAGTTTATCCGGACAGGGGACGGAAGGCTACACCTTC. Translated: CASSLSGQGTEGYTF.

The chain combines TRBV6-1 with TRBJ2-5; 7 bases agree with TRBD2. The CDR3 covers 19 residues. Trimming cost V 3 bases and J 5 bases; bases outside gene matches: 21. Germline CDR1 MNHNS, CDR2 SASEGT. CDR3 in DNA: TGTGCCAGCAGTGATAATGGGTTGGCTAGCGGAGCCATCCGGGAGACCCAGTACTTC. Its translation is CASSDNGLASGAIRETQYF.

This rearrangement joins TRBV7-9 to TRBJ2-2; TRBD2 aligns across 7 bases. V dropped 6 bases and J dropped 6; count of bases not matched to a gene: 13. The CDR3 is 16 residues long. The germline V gene has CDR1 SEHNR and CDR2 FQNEAQ (reference sequence). CDR3 DNA: TGTGCCAGCAGTAAGAGAGGCGGGAGCGGTGCCGGGGAGCTGTTTTTT. Its translation: CASSKRGGSGAGELFF.

V is TRBV15 and J is TRBJ1-3; TRBD1 might be the D (6 bases). The CDR3 contains 14 residues. Germline V gene lookup returns CDR1 LNHNV and CDR2 YYDKDF (reference sequence). Trimming removed 7 bases from V and 4 bases from J, with 14 bases in between. Here the CDR3 reads CATTLGGVGNTIYF. The CDR3, as DNA: TGTGCCACCACCCTAGGGGGGGTAGGAAACACCATATATTTT.

The chain uses TRBV10-2 and TRBJ1-5; D is unresolved. CDR1 is WSHSY and CDR2 is SAAADI in the germline V gene. V gave up 4 bases and J gave up 4 bases, with 5 bases separating them. The CDR3 runs to 12 residues. CDR3 region: CASSGINQPQHF. CDR3 DNA: TGCGCCAGCAGTGGGATAAATCAGCCCCAGCATTTT.

The genes are TRBV18 and TRBJ2-2; 7 bases are a match to TRBD1. CDR1 and CDR2 from the germline V gene are KGHSH and LQKENI. The CDR3 totals 17 residues. V lost 2 bases to trimming and J lost 1 base; unmatched junction nucleotides: 7. The CDR3 here is CASSPTQGFKNTGELFF. In DNA, the CDR3 is TGTGCCAGCTCACCAACACAGGGGTTCAAGAACACCGGGGAGCTGTTTTTT.